The 7 T cell receptor beta chains given below trace back to one sample, sequenced in a study of post-analysis software for immune sequencing data. Antigens of these TCRs are unknown. Study outcomes and limitations: Compared with controls, patients had more of about 5 TRBV segments, including TRBV5-6, TRBV5-1 and TRBV20-1.

Sequencing libraries made from TCR beta cDNA carried unique molecular identifiers. TCRdb recomputed calls from the PCR reads with MiXCR, one row per CDR3 protein. The repertoire holds some 190,000 distinct CDR3 sequences, with 29% as singletons. The sequenced sample consisted of blood. The receptors originated from a girl younger than 18 with multiple sclerosis.

In the case of this clonotype: This may arise from a read error, as a much more abundant clone is one base away. The chain uses TRBV28 and TRBJ1-2; TRBD1 is a possible D gene (6 bases). Trimming left V 5 bases short and J 8 bases short, with 18 bases between. The V gene's germline CDR1 is MDHEN and CDR2 SYDVKM. This CDR3 region has 14 residues. The CDR3 sequence: CASSMMQGSRGYTF. CDR3 in DNA: TGTGCCAGCAGTATGATGCAGGGGTCGAGGGGCTACACCTTC.

In its sample, this clonotype was seen a few times. The chain couples TRBV5-1 to TRBJ2-3, with 8 bases that match TRBD2. The CDR3 spans 19 residues. With 1 base clipped from V and 1 base from J, the junction kept 14 bases outside the gene matches. Germline CDR1 reads SGHRS; CDR2 reads YFSETQ. The CDR3 region has the DNA TGCGCCAGCAGCTTGTTGCCGGGAGGGCCACTTGGTGGCACAGATACGCAGTATTTT. Its translation is CASSLLPGGPLGGTDTQYF.

V and J are TRBV6-1 and TRBJ1-5, with no clear D. The CDR3 sequence is 12 residues long. CDR1 and CDR2 (germline): MNHNS, SASEGT. The V end was cut by 6 bases, the J end by 0 bases, with 3 bases between. The CDR3 protein is CASRNSNQPQHF. CDR3 nucleotides: TGTGCCAGCAGGAATAGCAATCAGCCCCAGCATTTT.

In its sample, this clonotype was seen many times. The genes are TRBV15 and TRBJ1-2; 8 nucleotides line up with TRBD1. Trimming removed 6 bases from V and 4 bases from J; junction bases left unmatched: 7. CDR1 is LNHNV and CDR2 is YYDKDF in the germline V gene (reference sequence). The CDR3 runs to 14 residues. The CDR3 coding sequence is TGTGCCACCAGACTTGACAGGGGACTCTATGGCTACACCTTC. Its protein is CATRLDRGLYGYTF.

This clonotype was seen once. The rearrangement joins TRBV11-2 to TRBJ2-5; TRBD1 matches 9 bases. Germline values: CDR1 SGHAT, CDR2 FQNNGV. With 4 bases clipped from V and 11 bases from J, the junction kept 14 bases outside the gene matches. The CDR3 covers 15 residues. Written as DNA, the CDR3 is TGTGCCAGCAGCTCCCGACAGGGGGAGAGGAGTGAGCAGTACTTC. Its protein product is CASSSRQGERSEQYF.

With regard to this clonotype: A much larger clone sits a single nucleotide away, making a read error possible. The CDR3 nucleotides read TGTGCCAGCAGTCTCCCCCTCGCGGGGTCTAACTATGGCTGCACCTTC. It yields the protein CASSLPLAGSNYGCTF. V gene TRBV28 combines with J gene TRBJ1-2; D is undetermined. Germline assignment: CDR1 MDHEN and CDR2 SYDVKM. There are 16 residues in the CDR3.

The V gene is TRBV2, the J gene TRBJ1-6; D is uncertain. There are 13 residues in the CDR3. Germline V gene lookup returns CDR1 SNHLY and CDR2 FYNNEI. With 6 bases removed from V and 7 bases from J, the gap between germline ends came to 10 bases. The CDR3 protein is CASRVNPNSPLHF. The CDR3 bases are TGTGCCAGCAGGGTTAACCCCAATTCACCCCTCCACTTT.